This passage covers 27 T cell receptor beta chains from one sample sequenced in a study of blood T cell repertoires in COVID-19 (dated by TCRdb to the early 2020s). Library construction relied on the immunoSEQ multiplex PCR assay. The source is immuneACCESS, and TCRdb retained only in-frame sequences with V and J called. Part of the clones is not carried over; for the studies checked, unresolved V genes explain less than half of this, and the remainder is unexplained. In this sample the table shows tens of thousands of clones, around nine tenths of which occur a single time. The ten most abundant clones make up roughly 8.1% of the sample. The sequencing sample was made of peripheral blood. The receptors were gathered from a woman between 65 and 79 years old with acute or convalescent COVID-19.

V is TRBV27 and J is TRBJ1-1; D is ambiguous. Germline assignment: CDR1 MNHEY and CDR2 SMNVEV (reference sequence). The CDR3 extends over 13 amino acids. The V and J ends lost 3 bases and 4 bases respectively, with 9 bases between them. The CDR3 loop is CASSFLAATEAFF. For the CDR3, the DNA is TGTGCCAGCAGTTTTCTGGCGGCCACTGAAGCTTTCTTT.

The chain joins TRBV18 to TRBJ2-7; D unresolved. CDR3 length: 13 residues. Between the trimmed V and J ends, which lost 2 bases and 3 bases, there was a span of 8 bases. The V gene's germline CDR1 is KGHSH and CDR2 LQKENI. CDR3 bases: TGTGCCAGCTCACCAGCGTCAGGCTACGAGCAGTACTTC. This gives the protein CASSPASGYEQYF.

The rearrangement links TRBV7-3 to TRBJ2-1; the D gene is possibly TRBD1 (6 bases). CDR1 and CDR2 (germline): SGHTA, FQGTGA. The CDR3 is made up of 17 amino acids. Trimming shortened V by 0 bases and J by 1 base, and 13 bases separated the two germline ends. Here the CDR3 reads CASSLTGRGPSYNEQFF. CDR3 nucleotide sequence: TGTGCCAGCAGCTTAACCGGCAGGGGCCCTTCCTACAATGAGCAGTTCTTC.

This clone was recorded once. The chain combines TRBV27 with TRBJ1-2, with TRBD1 matching over 10 bases. The V gene's germline CDR1 is MNHEY and CDR2 SMNVEV (reference sequence). The CDR3 has 16 amino acids. V dropped 2 bases and J dropped 8; count of bases not matched to a gene: 11. The CDR3, as DNA: TGTGCCAGCAGTTTACGGGGGGACAGGGGCTTGGACGGCTACACCTTC. This sequence encodes CASSLRGDRGLDGYTF.

J is TRBJ2-7 and V is TRBV29-1; perhaps TRBD1 as D (5 bases). The germline V and J ends were trimmed by 4 bases and 3 bases, with 10 bases remaining between them. Germline V gene data show CDR1 as SQVTM and CDR2 as ANQGSEA. CDR3 length: 12 amino acids. DNA for the CDR3: TGCAGCGTTGCTGCAGGGTACTACGAGCAGTACTTC. Translating gives CSVAAGYYEQYF.

Here the CDR3 DNA reads TGTGCCAGCAGCCCGGTTGGCGAGCAGTACTTC. Its translation is CASSPVGEQYF. The J gene is TRBJ2-7, the V gene TRBV5-8; D remains ambiguous. CDR1 SGHTS and CDR2 YDEGEE come from the germline V gene. This CDR3 spans 11 amino acids. Deletions cut 4 bases from V and 6 bases from J, with 8 bases between.

The chain recombines TRBV30 with TRBJ2-1; TRBD1 matches 7 bases. The CDR3 length is 14 residues. Germline V gene sequence: CDR1 GTSNPN, CDR2 SVGIG (reference sequence). The V and J ends lost 7 bases and 9 bases, in that order; junction bases with no gene match: 15. CDR3 residues: CASRGTRRFPEQFF. CDR3 DNA: TGTGCCTCCAGGGGGACCCGAAGGTTCCCTGAGCAGTTCTTC.

By sample share, this clone is large (0.1 to 1%). V and J are TRBV28 and TRBJ2-2; 8 bases map to TRBD2. V shed 5 bases, J shed 5 bases, and the junction held 4 bases outside the gene matches. From germline, CDR1 is MDHEN and CDR2 SYDVKM. CDR3 size: 14 residues. The CDR3 protein is CASSATSATGELFF. CDR3 DNA sequence: TGTGCCAGCAGTGCGACTAGCGCTACCGGGGAGCTGTTTTTT.

The rearrangement uses TRBV10-3 and TRBJ1-2; 7 bases are shared with TRBD1. The CDR3 is 15 amino acids. The V segment lost 0 bases and the J segment 2 bases; nucleotides outside the gene matches: 3. CDR1 and CDR2 (germline): ENHRY, SYGVKD. CDR3 sequence reads: CAISESKGQNYGYTF. The CDR3 DNA reads TGTGCCATCAGTGAGTCGAAGGGACAGAACTATGGCTACACCTTC.

This sequence joins TRBV10-2 and TRBJ1-1; unclear D gene. Germline lookup yields CDR1 WSHSY and CDR2 SAAADI. The CDR3 totals 14 residues. Trimming stripped 5 bases from V and 1 base from J, with 11 bases between. The CDR3 loop is CASSIGRWNTEAFF. In nucleotides, the CDR3 is TGCGCCAGCAGTATTGGCAGATGGAACACTGAAGCTTTCTTT.

V and J are TRBV5-1 and TRBJ2-7; 7 nucleotides align to TRBD1. J gave up 0 bases and V 2 bases, and 2 bases lay outside the gene matches. In germline, CDR1 is SGHRS, CDR2 YFSETQ. The CDR3 runs 14 residues. The CDR3 sequence: CASSFDRASYEQYF. The CDR3 DNA is TGCGCCAGCAGCTTTGACAGGGCCTCCTACGAGCAGTACTTC.

In DNA, the CDR3 is TGTGCCAGCAGTCAACGGGGGGCCCCCTACGAGCAGTACTTC. Protein sequence: CASSQRGAPYEQYF. V is TRBV27 and J is TRBJ2-7; D might be TRBD2 (7 bases). The CDR3 loop spans 14 amino acids. Trimming took 5 bases from V and 2 from J, leaving 13 bases between them. Germline CDR1 reads MNHEY; CDR2 reads SMNVEV (reference sequence).

The gene calls are TRBV2 and TRBJ2-5; weak D call: TRBD1 (6 bases). Looked up from germline, CDR1 is SNHLY and CDR2 is FYNNEI. CDR3 length: 15 amino acids. Trimming shortened V by 6 bases and J by 2 bases, and 16 bases separated the two germline ends. The DNA for the CDR3 is TGTGCCAGCAGACTCGGGACACTCACTCAAGAGACCCAGTACTTC. Its protein is CASRLGTLTQETQYF.

This chain links TRBV6-2 or TRBV6-3 with TRBJ1-1, with 9 bases identical to TRBD1. The CDR3 runs to 17 residues. CDR1 is MNHEY and CDR2 is SVGEGT in the germline V gene. J lost 11 bases, V lost 4 bases, and 20 bases had no gene match. The CDR3 protein is CASSFGGGAHRGPLAFF. In nucleotides, the CDR3 is TGTGCCAGCAGTTTCGGGGGCGGGGCCCACAGGGGGCCTCTCGCTTTCTTT.

V usage is TRBV18 and J usage is TRBJ2-1; 8 bases agree with TRBD1. CDR3 size: 15 residues. Germline V gives CDR1 KGHSH, CDR2 LQKENI. Trimming took 4 bases from V and 4 from J; bases not matched to a gene: 6. This chain's CDR3 is CASSLGQGFYNEQFF. The CDR3 bases are TGTGCCAGCTCACTAGGACAGGGATTTTACAATGAGCAGTTCTTC.

The chain joins TRBV24-1 to TRBJ2-1; 8 positions match TRBD1. The germline V gene encodes CDR1 KGHDR and CDR2 SFDVKD. The CDR3 has 16 amino acids. The ends lost 3 bases at V and 1 base at J; junction bases unmatched: 4. The CDR3 DNA reads TGTGCCACCAGTGATAACACAGGGGGGTCCTACAATGAGCAGTTCTTC. Protein sequence: CATSDNTGGSYNEQFF.

V is TRBV6-5 and J is TRBJ1-4; 8 nucleotides line up with TRBD1. Trimming removed 6 bases from V and 6 bases from J; junction bases left unmatched: 9. CDR1 and CDR2 from the germline V gene are MNHEY and SVGAGI. The CDR3 runs to 15 residues. CDR3 in amino acids: CASSGQGVGDEKLFF. CDR3 bases: TGTGCCAGCAGCGGACAGGGTGTTGGGGATGAAAAACTGTTTTTT.

This clone was picked up a small number of times. The rearrangement uses TRBV5-6 and TRBJ2-2; D is unclear. The CDR3 has 13 amino acids. CDR1 and CDR2 (germline): SGHDT, YYEEEE. With 1 base removed from V and 4 bases from J, the gap between germline ends came to 5 bases. CDR3 coding DNA: TGTGCCAGCAGCTTGCAGGTCACCGGGGAGCTGTTTTTT. It encodes CASSLQVTGELFF.

V is TRBV7-2 and J is TRBJ1-2; D may be TRBD1 (5 bases). The ends were cut back, 2 bases at V and 4 bases at J, with 20 bases in the middle. This CDR3 region has 17 residues. Germline CDR1 reads SGHTA; CDR2 reads FQGNSA. CDR3 nucleotides: TGTGCCAGCAGCTTAAGTTCGGCAGGGATCTTTGGCTATGGCTACACCTTC. Amino acids: CASSLSSAGIFGYGYTF.

The rearrangement links TRBV7-9 to TRBJ2-3; tentative D call: TRBD1 (6 bases). Trimming took 3 bases from V and 3 from J, leaving 13 bases between them. Germline V gives CDR1 SEHNR, CDR2 FQNEAQ (reference sequence). This CDR3 is built from 15 residues. The DNA for the CDR3 is TGTGCCAGCAGCTTCCGGGACACACGAACAGATACGCAGTATTTT. Its translation is CASSFRDTRTDTQYF.

This chain links TRBV4-1 with TRBJ1-6, with TRBD1 matching 9 bases. This CDR3 comprises 18 residues. The germline CDR1 and CDR2 sequences are MGHRA and YSYEKL. V shed 3 bases, J shed 0 bases, and the junction held 6 bases outside the gene matches. The chain's CDR3 is CASSQRTGESSYNSPLHF. For the CDR3, the DNA is TGCGCCAGCAGCCAGCGGACAGGGGAAAGCTCCTATAATTCACCCCTCCACTTT.

The J gene is TRBJ2-7, the V gene TRBV10-3; 9 positions agree with TRBD1. The CDR3 has 14 residues. Germline V lookup: CDR1 ENHRY, CDR2 SYGVKD. The V and J ends lost 5 bases and 3 bases, in that order; junction bases with no gene match: 5. The DNA for the CDR3 is TGTGCCATCAGTTTGACAGGGGGGGACTACGAGCAGTACTTC. It translates to CAISLTGGDYEQYF.

DNA of the CDR3: TGCGCCAGCAGCCCGGAGGACAGGGGCGCGGTCCCAGATACGCAGTATTTT. Translating gives CASSPEDRGAVPDTQYF. The chain carries TRBV5-1 and TRBJ2-3; 9 positions agree with TRBD1. From germline, CDR1 is SGHRS and CDR2 YFSETQ. The length of the CDR3 is 17 residues. V lost 4 bases to trimming and J lost 4 bases; unmatched junction nucleotides: 13.

This sequence joins TRBV10-3 and TRBJ2-5; D is undetermined. CDR3 length: 12 residues. Germline-derived CDR1 and CDR2 are ENHRY and SYGVKD. The V end was cut by 0 bases, the J end by 5 bases, with 4 bases between. Here the CDR3 DNA reads TGTGCCATCAGTGAGTCGAGTGAGACCCAGTACTTC. This translates into CAISESSETQYF.

This chain links TRBV28 with TRBJ2-5; perhaps TRBD1 as D (6 bases). This CDR3 comprises 18 residues. The germline CDR1 and CDR2 sequences are MDHEN and SYDVKM. Trimming removed 1 base at V and 0 bases at J, with 18 bases between. Here the CDR3 reads CASSLSWTASGYQETQYF. The DNA of the CDR3 is TGTGCCAGCAGTTTATCGTGGACAGCGTCGGGTTACCAAGAGACCCAGTACTTC.

The chain uses TRBV3-1 (or the pseudogene TRBV3-2) and TRBJ1-1; 7 bases are a match to TRBD1. CDR3 length: 14 residues. V trimming: 1 base; J trimming: 6 bases; junction bases outside the gene matches: 5. Germline CDR1 reads LGHDT; CDR2 reads YNNKEL (reference sequence). CDR3 sequence reads: CASSQVDRTAEAFF. In DNA form, the CDR3 reads TGTGCCAGCAGCCAAGTGGACAGGACAGCTGAAGCTTTCTTT.

This clone has only one observation. The chain is built from TRBV24-1 and TRBJ2-2, with D tentatively TRBD2 (5 bases). V was shortened by 3 bases and J by 0 bases, with 13 bases between the two germline ends. Germline CDR1 is KGHDR and CDR2 is SFDVKD. This CDR3 is 17 amino acids long. CDR3 loop: CATSDLEAATNTGELFF. The CDR3 DNA reads as TGTGCCACCAGTGATCTGGAGGCGGCGACGAACACCGGGGAGCTGTTTTTT.